A single sample gave rise to the 9 T cell receptor beta chains below, sequenced in a study of cytomegalovirus exposure and HLA in healthy donors. PCR used 60 Vbeta primers and 13 Jbeta primers. Profiling relied on immunoSEQ multiplex PCR, and the TCRdb table lists in-frame clones only, not all of them. The table shows 150,000 to 200,000 clones, with around 72% occurring only once. Sample: PBMCs. These receptor sequences come from a woman aged 40 to 50 in good health and CMV-seropositive.

The rearrangement links TRBV5-5 to TRBJ2-3, with 7 bases that match TRBD1. After removal of 2 bases from V and 0 bases from J, the junction contained 6 bases not matched to a gene. CDR3 length: 16 residues. Germline V gene sequence: CDR1 SGHKS, CDR2 YYEKEE (reference sequence). The CDR3 region has the DNA TGTGCCAGCAGCTTAGGTCCAGGGGGAAGCACAGATACGCAGTATTTT. Its translation is CASSLGPGGSTDTQYF.

CDR3 sequence (DNA): TGTGCCAGTAGTACCCGGGACAGGGGGATGGGTACTGAAGCTTTCTTT. It specifies CASSTRDRGMGTEAFF. V usage is TRBV19 and J usage is TRBJ1-1; 11 bases are a match to TRBD1. Germline CDR1 reads LNHDA; CDR2 reads SQIVND (reference sequence). This CDR3 is built from 16 residues. V dropped 4 bases and J dropped 5; count of bases not matched to a gene: 9.

This rearrangement joins TRBV19 to TRBJ1-5, with TRBD1 matching 9 bases. J gave up 2 bases and V 2 bases, and 4 bases lay outside the gene matches. Germline CDR1 reads LNHDA; CDR2 reads SQIVND (reference sequence). This CDR3 contains 16 residues. CDR3 DNA sequence: TGTGCCAGTAGTATAACAGGGGGCGCGGGCAATCAGCCCCAGCATTTT. Translating gives CASSITGGAGNQPQHF.

This clone was seen just once. The chain joins TRBV27 to TRBJ1-3; D perhaps matches TRBD1 (6 bases). Germline V lookup: CDR1 MNHEY, CDR2 SMNVEV (reference sequence). Trimming shortened V by 6 bases and J by 8 bases, and 26 bases separated the two germline ends. The CDR3 length is 17 residues. The CDR3 region has the DNA TGTGCCAGCAGGGGCCCCAACCGGGACACGGGCTGGGACACCATATATTTT. Encoded protein: CASRGPNRDTGWDTIYF.

The rearrangement uses TRBV12-5 and TRBJ2-3; 9 nucleotides match TRBD2. Unmatched junction bases numbered 11, after V lost 5 bases and J lost 2 bases. The CDR3 is made up of 17 amino acids. Looked up from germline, CDR1 is LGHNT and CDR2 is FRNRAP. The CDR3 here is CASGRYIAGVTTDTQYF. The DNA of the CDR3 is TGTGCTAGTGGTCGATACATAGCGGGGGTGACCACAGATACGCAGTATTTT.

V usage is TRBV5-6 and J usage is TRBJ1-1, with 8 bases identical to TRBD1. The germline V gene encodes CDR1 SGHDT and CDR2 YYEEEE. The CDR3 runs 14 residues. Unmatched junction bases numbered 8, after V lost 6 bases and J lost 4 bases. CDR3 nucleotide sequence: TGTGCCAGCACCTCTGGACAGGGCGGCACTGAAGCTTTCTTT. Its protein product is CASTSGQGGTEAFF.

The chain is built from TRBV2 and TRBJ1-5; a possible D gene is TRBD1 (5 bases). V was pared by 8 bases and J by 1 base, with 6 bases between. Germline CDR1 and CDR2: SNHLY and FYNNEI. The CDR3 sequence is 12 residues long. The chain's CDR3 is CASRGSNQPQHF. The CDR3 coding sequence is TGTGCCAGCCGGGGGAGCAATCAGCCCCAGCATTTT.

This clone occurred a few times. This chain connects TRBV7-3 to TRBJ2-1, with TRBD2 identical over 10 bases. Germline CDR1 is SGHTA and CDR2 is FQGTGA. With V trimmed by 4 bases and J by 7 bases, 10 bases remained unmatched. There are 16 residues in the CDR3. Written as DNA, the CDR3 is TGTGCCAGCAGCTCTCCATTAGCGGGGGGAGTTAATGAGCAGTTCTTC. Protein sequence: CASSSPLAGGVNEQFF.

The chain links TRBV11-2 to TRBJ1-6; weak D call: TRBD1 (5 bases). The CDR3 covers 15 residues. The V gene lost 2 bases and the J gene lost 6 bases, with 11 bases spanning the gap. Germline V lookup: CDR1 SGHAT, CDR2 FQNNGV. The chain's CDR3 is CASSLSGLVNSPLHF. The CDR3, as DNA: TGTGCCAGCAGCTTATCAGGGTTGGTTAATTCACCCCTCCACTTT.